This T cell receptor beta chain was observed in a study of T cell responses to AZD1222 COVID-19 vaccine. The data were produced by immunoSEQ multiplex PCR, yet TCRdb's version contains in-frame clones alone and is incomplete. The data show approximately 180,000 clones, over 80% seen once. The V segment lost 6 bases and the J segment 3 bases; nucleotides outside the gene matches: 8. The germline CDR1 and CDR2 sequences are KGHSH and LQKENI. The CDR3 consists of 14 residues. The chain is built from TRBV18 and TRBJ2-7, with TRBD1 matching over 7 bases. The receptor's source is an adult in good health. This specimen consisted of peripheral blood, obtained on day 0 of AZD1222 vaccination. The CDR3 spells CASSPGDRRYEQYF. In DNA form, the CDR3 reads TGTGCCAGCTCTCCTGGGGACAGACGCTACGAGCAGTACTTC.